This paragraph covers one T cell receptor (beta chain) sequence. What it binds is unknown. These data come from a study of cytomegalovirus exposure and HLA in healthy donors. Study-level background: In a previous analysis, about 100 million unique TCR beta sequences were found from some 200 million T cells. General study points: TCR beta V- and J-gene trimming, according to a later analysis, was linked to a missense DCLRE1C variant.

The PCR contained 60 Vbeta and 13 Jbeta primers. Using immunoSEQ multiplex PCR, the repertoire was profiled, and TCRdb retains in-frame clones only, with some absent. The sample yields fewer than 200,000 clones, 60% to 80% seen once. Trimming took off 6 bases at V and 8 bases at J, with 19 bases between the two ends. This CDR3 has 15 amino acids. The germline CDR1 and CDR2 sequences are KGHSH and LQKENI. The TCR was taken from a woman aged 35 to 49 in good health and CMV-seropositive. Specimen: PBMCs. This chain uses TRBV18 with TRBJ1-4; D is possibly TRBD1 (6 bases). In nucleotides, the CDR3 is TGTGCCAGCTCCCAGTCTCCAGGCCAGGGGGAAAAACTGTTTTTT. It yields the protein CASSQSPGQGEKLFF. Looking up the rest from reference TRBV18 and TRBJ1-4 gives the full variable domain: NAGVMQNPRHLVRRRGQEARLRCSPMKGHSHVYWYRQLPEEGLKFMVYLQKENIIDESGMPKERFSAEFPKEGPSILRIQQVVRGDSAAYFCASSQSPGQGEKLFFGSGTQLSVL.